A selection of T cell receptor beta chains follows, all from one sample in a study of PD-1 blockade in classical Hodgkin lymphoma. Only in-frame clones appear in the TCRdb table, and some are missing; sequencing was by immunoSEQ multiplex PCR. The table includes 17,000 or so clones, 75% to 90% detected once. The sample was peripheral blood mononuclear cells (PBMCs). The receptors were sampled from a human donor with classical Hodgkin lymphoma. CDR3s leave out the opening cysteine and the closing phenylalanine or tryptophan. A D gene is named only where the DNA matches it firmly.

d_gene,v_gene,j_gene,CDR3aa
.,TRBV4-3,TRBJ2-2,ASSQAPHTGELF
.,TRBV6-5,TRBJ2-5,ASSYAGTRRETQY
.,TRBV28,TRBJ1-5,ASSLLRSNQPQH
.,TRBV27,TRBJ2-7,ASSHGDGEQY
.,TRBV7-2,TRBJ2-1,ASSLRPGLSYNEQF
TRBD2,TRBV7-9,TRBJ2-7,ASSSNSGNTYEQY
TRBD1,TRBV6-5,TRBJ2-7,ASSSQGLLYEQY
.,TRBV7-2,TRBJ1-2,ASSSYPTGLYGYT
.,TRBV7-2,TRBJ1-2,ASSLGRNYGYT
TRBD1,TRBV30,TRBJ2-1,AFLRQGSYNEQF
TRBD1,TRBV7-9,TRBJ2-1,ASSSPSTGYLYNEQF
TRBD2,TRBV7-7,TRBJ2-5,ASQRLAGDPQY
.,TRBV6-5,TRBJ2-1,ASSYDRGSYNEQF
.,TRBV27,TRBJ1-5,ASSFRHRNQPQH
.,TRBV6-1,TRBJ2-3,ASSEVPRTSKWADTQY
.,TRBV4-1,TRBJ1-2,ASSQDRAGYREGYT
TRBD1,TRBV5-4,TRBJ1-3,ASSLGLTGDGNTIY
TRBD1,TRBV10-3,TRBJ1-2,ATSGQGSDGYT
TRBD2,TRBV7-2,TRBJ2-3,ASSPKAGGGVDTQY
.,TRBV28,TRBJ2-2,ASTLQGGGNTGELF
.,TRBV19,TRBJ2-1,ASSTAFGGKEQF
TRBD2,TRBV4-1,TRBJ2-2,ASSPLSGRAPGELF
.,TRBV4-1,TRBJ1-2,ASSQVFGGYGYT
.,TRBV11-2,TRBJ2-1,ASSHQNYNEQF
.,TRBV6-5,TRBJ2-1,ASSYDLSSYNEQF
.,TRBV30,TRBJ1-4,AWSEYLGDLGTRNEKLF
.,TRBV19,TRBJ1-2,ASSISKGGYGYT
TRBD1,TRBV27,TRBJ2-7,ASSFRQGAVEQY
.,TRBV7-2,TRBJ2-2,ASSLGSQFTGELF
.,TRBV7-2,TRBJ2-2,ASSPWGVTGELF
TRBD2,TRBV5-1,TRBJ2-5,ASSRTSPTWETQY
TRBD2,TRBV5-4,TRBJ2-7,ASSRGLAGSSSYEQY
.,TRBV7-2,TRBJ2-7,ASSLGGTSHEQY
.,TRBV21-1,TRBJ2-3,ASSKREREAVDTQY
.,TRBV19,TRBJ1-3,ASTSSGNTIY